The 22 T cell receptor beta chains reported below all come from one sample, sequenced in a study of OX40 agonist ivuxolimab in advanced cancers. Only in-frame clones appear in the TCRdb table, and some are missing; sequencing was by immunoSEQ multiplex PCR. The data contain just under 65,000 clones, about 89% of them seen just once; the ten biggest clones take up approximately 5.2%. Sample: CD4+ or CD8+ T cells sorted from blood, taken in a trial of the OX40 agonist ivuxolimab. Receptors originate from an adult with an advanced solid tumor such as melanoma, head and neck, liver or kidney cancer.

The genes are TRBV27 and TRBJ2-7; TRBD2 agrees at 8 bases. After removal of 6 bases from V and 7 bases from J, the junction contained 8 bases not matched to a gene. Germline CDR1 MNHEY, CDR2 SMNVEV (reference sequence). The CDR3 has 13 residues. The CDR3 here is CASRRGGGNEQYF. The CDR3, as DNA: TGTGCCAGCAGACGGGGGGGAGGGAATGAGCAGTACTTC.

The chain links TRBV28 to TRBJ2-5; unclear D gene. The ends were cut back, 5 bases at V and 5 bases at J, with 18 bases in the middle. CDR3 length: 15 amino acids. Germline lookup yields CDR1 MDHEN and CDR2 SYDVKM. CDR3 in amino acids: CASSRPDKFGETQYF. Written as DNA, the CDR3 is TGTGCCAGCAGTCGACCCGACAAATTCGGGGAGACCCAGTACTTC.

The rearrangement links TRBV11-2 to TRBJ2-5; 7 nucleotides agree with TRBD2. J was trimmed by 4 bases and V by 5 bases; bases with no gene match: 4. This CDR3 has 13 residues. The V gene's germline CDR1 is SGHAT and CDR2 FQNNGV. Here the CDR3 DNA reads TGTGCCAGCAGCCGGCGGGAGACAGAGACCCAGTACTTC. This gives the protein CASSRRETETQYF.

V is TRBV6-1 and J is TRBJ2-6; 7 nucleotides line up with TRBD1. Germline CDR1 and CDR2: MNHNS and SASEGT. V gave up 0 bases and J gave up 0 bases; unmatched junction bases: 8. The CDR3 runs 19 residues. For the CDR3, the DNA is TGTGCCAGCAGTGAAGCCGTGGGACAGTCTCTCTCTGGGGCCAACGTCCTGACTTTC. This gives the protein CASSEAVGQSLSGANVLTF.

The CDR3 loop reads CASSLRADTQYF. As DNA, the CDR3 is TGTGCCAGCAGTCTCAGAGCAGATACGCAGTATTTT. This rearrangement joins TRBV28 to TRBJ2-3; D is uncertain. V gave up 5 bases and J gave up 4 bases, with 7 bases separating them. The germline V gene has CDR1 MDHEN and CDR2 SYDVKM. CDR3 length: 12 amino acids.

The V gene is TRBV10-3, the J gene TRBJ2-7; D is undetermined. The V gene lost 1 base and the J gene lost 5 bases, with 3 bases spanning the gap. Germline CDR1 and CDR2: ENHRY and SYGVKD. The CDR3 contains 11 residues. CDR3: CAISEFDEQYF. CDR3 sequence (DNA): TGTGCCATCAGTGAGTTTGACGAGCAGTACTTC.

The chain couples TRBV5-1 to TRBJ2-5; 7 bases are a match to TRBD2. The length of the CDR3 is 15 residues. V shed 0 bases, J shed 5 bases, and the junction held 7 bases outside the gene matches. The germline gives CDR1 SGHRS, CDR2 YFSETQ. CDR3 nucleotide sequence: TGCGCCAGCAGCTTGGCTGGCGGGAGATACGAGACCCAGTACTTC. It specifies CASSLAGGRYETQYF.

The V gene is TRBV5-6, the J gene TRBJ1-6; D not certain. Trimming took off 6 bases at V and 0 bases at J, with 22 bases between the two ends. The CDR3 has 19 amino acids. The germline V gene encodes CDR1 SGHDT and CDR2 YYEEEE. The chain's CDR3 is CASTLRTGRVSSYNSPLHF. CDR3 nucleotides: TGTGCCAGCACCCTGAGAACCGGCCGGGTGAGCTCCTATAATTCACCCCTCCACTTT.

The chain couples TRBV30 to TRBJ1-3; D gene uncertain. This CDR3 has 12 residues. Germline V gene sequence: CDR1 GTSNPN, CDR2 SVGIG (reference sequence). Trimming stripped 5 bases from V and 0 bases from J, with 5 bases between. CDR3 sequence reads: CAWQISGNTIYF. The CDR3 DNA sequence: TGTGCCTGGCAGATCTCTGGAAACACCATATATTTT.

The chain uses TRBV20-1 and TRBJ2-7, with D unclear. The germline V gene encodes CDR1 DFQATT and CDR2 SNEGSKA (reference sequence). The ends were cut back, 4 bases at V and 4 bases at J, with 5 bases in the middle. The CDR3 covers 10 residues. CDR3 in amino acids: CSAIPYEQYF. The CDR3 nucleotides read TGCAGTGCTATCCCATACGAGCAGTACTTC.

The chain has TRBV21-1 and TRBJ2-1; TRBD1 was called by the table and not checked on the DNA. TRBV21-1 is a known pseudogene. This CDR3 spans 17 amino acids. The CDR3 DNA follows: TGTGCCAGCAGCAAAAACCAGGGTCTAGGGCTTTGGAATGAGCAGTTCTTC. Translated, it gives CASSKNQGLGLWNEQFF.

The chain joins TRBV10-3 to TRBJ2-7, with a tentative D call TRBD1 (6 bases). Trimming pared 6 bases from V and 2 bases from J, leaving 14 bases between. The CDR3 has 14 amino acids. CDR1 is ENHRY and CDR2 is SYGVKD in the germline V gene. The CDR3 DNA is TGTGCCATCAGATTCGACAGGCCTCCCTACGAGCAGTACTTC. Translating gives CAIRFDRPPYEQYF.

As regards this clone: One end of the junction varies from germline; a read error may be responsible. V usage is TRBV7-7 and J usage is TRBJ2-2; a weak D match, TRBD2 (6 bases). The V gene's germline CDR1 is SSHAT and CDR2 FNYEAQ (reference sequence). This CDR3 is built from 13 residues. The CDR3 loop reads CASSLVGGGELFF. CDR3 in DNA: TGTGCTAGCAGCTTAGTGGGAGGCGGGGAGCTGTTTTTT.

This clone appeared a single time. The chain has TRBV5-6 and TRBJ2-2, with D maybe TRBD2 (6 bases). Deletions cut 3 bases from V and 4 bases from J, with 16 bases between. This CDR3 has 16 residues. Germline loops: CDR1 SGHDT, CDR2 YYEEEE. The CDR3 DNA reads as TGTGCCAGCAGCTCGAGGGGAGGCCTGGGCACCGGGGAGCTGTTTTTT. This sequence encodes CASSSRGGLGTGELFF.

The rearrangement uses TRBV14 and TRBJ2-5, with TRBD2 matching over 9 bases. Unmatched junction bases numbered 1, after V lost 6 bases and J lost 2 bases. The germline gives CDR1 SGHDN, CDR2 FVKESK. CDR3 length: 13 residues. The DNA of the CDR3 is TGTGCCAGCAGGACTAGCGGTCAAGAGACCCAGTACTTC. This translates into CASRTSGQETQYF.

The chain joins TRBV28 to TRBJ2-7, with TRBD1 as a possible D gene (5 bases). There are 13 residues in the CDR3. The germline V and J ends were trimmed by 2 bases and 4 bases, with 9 bases remaining between them. The V gene's germline CDR1 is MDHEN and CDR2 SYDVKM. CDR3 sequence: CASSLQGLYEQYF. The DNA for the CDR3 is TGTGCCAGCAGTTTACAGGGCTTGTACGAGCAGTACTTC.

The genes are TRBV7-8 and TRBJ2-5; the D is unclear. Germline-derived CDR1 and CDR2 are SGHVS and FQNEAQ. V was clipped by 2 bases and J by 5 bases, with 9 bases between them. There are 13 residues in the CDR3. The CDR3 loop reads CASSLNRQETQYF. The CDR3, as DNA: TGTGCCAGCAGCTTAAACCGCCAGGAGACCCAGTACTTC.

The chain links TRBV7-2 to TRBJ2-3; D not resolved. The V end lost 3 bases, the J end lost 13 bases, and 14 bases lay between the germline ends. This CDR3 is 12 amino acids long. The germline CDR1 and CDR2 sequences are SGHTA and FQGNSA. As DNA, the CDR3 is TGTGCCAGCAGCTTCGGGCAGGCAAAGGAGTATTTT. Translating it yields CASSFGQAKEYF.

The chain recombines TRBV7-8 with TRBJ1-1; D is possibly TRBD1 (6 bases). The CDR3 is 19 amino acids. The V and J ends lost 5 bases and 0 bases respectively, with 25 bases between them. Germline V gene data show CDR1 as SGHVS and CDR2 as FQNEAQ. CDR3 amino acids: CASSPTRDNFFLVNTEAFF. The DNA of the CDR3 is TGTGCCAGCAGCCCTACCCGGGACAATTTCTTTCTAGTGAACACTGAAGCTTTCTTT.

The chain is built from TRBV11-1 and TRBJ1-5, with 7 bases that match TRBD1. V lost 1 base to trimming and J lost 4 bases; unmatched junction nucleotides: 1. This CDR3 comprises 14 residues. Germline CDR1 SGHAT, CDR2 FQDESV (reference sequence). In DNA form, the CDR3 reads TGTGCCAGCAGCTTAGGACAGGGTAATCAGCCCCAGCATTTT. Encoded protein: CASSLGQGNQPQHF.

This chain connects TRBV5-4 to TRBJ2-2, with 16 bases lining up with TRBD2. With V trimmed by 4 bases and J by 6 bases, 3 bases remained unmatched. The CDR3 loop spans 16 amino acids. Germline loops: CDR1 SGHNT, CDR2 YYREEE (reference sequence). DNA of the CDR3: TGTGCCAGCAGCATGGGACTAGCGGGAGGGGCCGGGGAGCTGTTTTTT. This sequence encodes CASSMGLAGGAGELFF.

V usage is TRBV5-1 and J usage is TRBJ2-5; 15 positions agree with TRBD2. The germline gives CDR1 SGHRS, CDR2 YFSETQ. The CDR3 runs 18 residues. Trimming at V came to 4 bases and at J to 2 bases, leaving 9 bases not matched to a gene. This chain's CDR3 is CASSMGLAGGRGQETQYF. Here the CDR3 DNA reads TGCGCCAGCAGCATGGGACTAGCGGGAGGAAGGGGACAAGAGACCCAGTACTTC.